This T cell receptor beta chain emerged from a study of T cells in Graves' hyperthyroidism and ophthalmopathy. Study conclusions and caveats: Most thyroid clonotypes expanded above 0.001 were also detected in blood.

Germline V lookup: CDR1 SEHNR, CDR2 FQNEAQ (reference sequence). The CDR3 has 16 residues. V trimming: 0 bases; J trimming: 1 base; junction bases outside the gene matches: 3. What was amplified from RNA transcripts were TCR beta CDR3 regions. With the HTBI primer set, the TCR CDR3 went through a first round of RT-PCR. TCRdb used MiXCR to reprocess the multiplex PCR reads, holding one entry per CDR3 protein. The sample lists approximately 690,000 distinct CDR3 sequences, around 13% occurring once. Comments on this clonotype: Its specificity is not known.

The rearrangement uses TRBV7-9 and TRBJ1-5; TRBD1 aligns across 7 bases. The sequence was obtained from a woman aged 50 to 60 with Graves' ophthalmopathy. The specimen sequenced was blood. The CDR3 here is CASSLAGGASNQPQHF. CDR3 bases: TGTGCCAGCAGCTTAGCAGGGGGCGCAAGCAATCAGCCCCAGCATTTT.